Presented here are 31 T cell receptor beta chains from one specimen sequenced in a study of OX40 agonist ivuxolimab in advanced cancers. Profiled with immunoSEQ multiplex PCR; TCRdb holds only in-frame clones, not every one. Of 85,000 to 95,000 clones in the sample, 91% were seen once. This specimen consisted of CD4+ or CD8+ T cells sorted from blood, obtained in a trial of the OX40 agonist ivuxolimab. The receptors shown here come from an adult with an advanced solid tumor such as melanoma, head and neck, liver or kidney cancer.

The rearrangement joins TRBV9 to TRBJ1-5; D is unclear. V shed 0 bases and J shed 5 bases, with 12 bases lying between them. Germline V CDR1 and CDR2: SGDLS, YYNGEE. The CDR3 is 15 residues long. In DNA, the CDR3 is TGTGCCAGCAGCGTAGGCGGGGAGGGCTATCAGCCCCAGCATTTT. Protein: CASSVGGEGYQPQHF.

This rearrangement joins TRBV15 to TRBJ1-1, with unresolved D. The germline V and J ends were trimmed by 0 bases and 1 base, with 9 bases remaining between them. This CDR3 spans 15 amino acids. Germline CDR1 is LNHNV and CDR2 is YYDKDF (reference sequence). The CDR3 loop reads CATSRDWGGNTEAFF. CDR3 DNA: TGTGCCACCAGCAGAGATTGGGGTGGGAACACTGAAGCTTTCTTT.

V and J are TRBV6-6 and TRBJ2-2; 7 nucleotides match TRBD1. Germline V gene sequence: CDR1 MNHNY, CDR2 SVGAGI (reference sequence). CDR3 length equals 15 residues. J was trimmed by 0 bases and V by 6 bases; bases with no gene match: 4. In DNA, the CDR3 is TGTGCCAGCAGGACCGGACAGGCGAACACCGGGGAGCTGTTTTTT. Amino acid sequence: CASRTGQANTGELFF.

The sample holds a few counts of this clone. V gene TRBV2 combines with J gene TRBJ2-7; D is possibly TRBD2 (5 bases). V dropped 4 bases and J dropped 5 bases, with 12 bases sitting between them. The CDR3 consists of 13 residues. Germline CDR1 and CDR2: SNHLY and FYNNEI. The CDR3 loop reads CASSGLEGHEQYF. The CDR3 nucleotides read TGTGCCAGCAGTGGGTTAGAGGGCCACGAGCAGTACTTC. The variable domain in full, completed from reference TRBV2 and TRBJ2-7, reads EPEVTQTPSHQVTQMGQEVILRCVPISNHLYFYWYRQILGQKVEFLVSFYNNEISEKSEIFDDQFSVERPDGSNFTLKIRSTKLEDSAMYFCASSGLEGHEQYFGPGTRLTVT.

V and J are TRBV29-1 and TRBJ1-2, with a tentative D call TRBD1 (6 bases). Germline V gene data show CDR1 as SQVTM and CDR2 as ANQGSEA. This CDR3 is 11 amino acids long. The ends were cut back, 8 bases at V and 3 bases at J, with 10 bases in the middle. The CDR3, as DNA: TGCAGCTCTACAGGGCACTATGGCTACACCTTC. This translates into CSSTGHYGYTF.

The chain recombines TRBV7-2 with TRBJ2-1; no definite D call. The germline gives CDR1 SGHTA, CDR2 FQGNSA. The V and J ends lost 5 bases and 0 bases respectively, with 8 bases between them. The CDR3 is 14 residues long. DNA of the CDR3: TGTGCCAGCAGCATCCCTGGCTCCTACAATGAGCAGTTCTTC. Its translation is CASSIPGSYNEQFF.

This chain connects TRBV19 to TRBJ2-1; D might be TRBD1 (5 bases). V gave up 3 bases and J gave up 8 bases, with 14 bases separating them. The CDR3 extends over 14 amino acids. CDR1 and CDR2 from the germline V gene are LNHDA and SQIVND (reference sequence). This CDR3 is CASSIQGGSDEQFF. The CDR3, as DNA: TGTGCCAGTAGTATTCAGGGCGGAAGCGATGAGCAGTTCTTC.

The V call is TRBV15, the J call TRBJ2-1; TRBD2 agrees at 7 bases. CDR3 size: 16 residues. Trimming at V came to 3 bases and at J to 5 bases, leaving 10 bases not matched to a gene. Germline V gene sequence: CDR1 LNHNV, CDR2 YYDKDF (reference sequence). CDR3 nucleotide sequence: TGTGCCACCAGCAGGCAAGGACTAGGGAGCCACAATGAGCAGTTCTTC. Amino acid sequence: CATSRQGLGSHNEQFF.

This clone came up once. The chain recombines TRBV6-6 with TRBJ2-7, with 7 bases fitting TRBD1. CDR1 MNHNY and CDR2 SVGAGI come from the germline V gene (reference sequence). The CDR3 runs to 15 residues. Trimming at V came to 6 bases and at J to 1 base, leaving 9 bases not matched to a gene. For the CDR3, the DNA is TGTGCCAGCAGGACAGGGTTTCAATGGTCCTACGAGCAGTACTTC. This encodes CASRTGFQWSYEQYF.

V gene TRBV5-1 combines with J gene TRBJ2-7, with 10 bases that match TRBD2. V was pared by 1 base and J by 2 bases, with 0 bases of the junction left unmatched. Germline loops: CDR1 SGHRS, CDR2 YFSETQ. This CDR3 is built from 14 residues. CDR3 loop: CASSLTSGAYEQYF. The CDR3, as DNA: TGCGCCAGCAGCTTGACTAGCGGGGCCTACGAGCAGTACTTC.

The rearrangement joins TRBV4-1 to TRBJ2-7; D is possibly TRBD2 (6 bases). Germline-derived CDR1 and CDR2 are MGHRA and YSYEKL. Trimming took 8 bases from V and 7 from J, leaving 9 bases between them. This CDR3 has 10 residues. The CDR3 spells CASVRGEQYF. CDR3 bases: TGCGCCAGCGTCCGGGGGGAGCAGTACTTC.

This chain connects TRBV5-1 to TRBJ2-3; 12 nucleotides align to TRBD2. The V gene's germline CDR1 is SGHRS and CDR2 YFSETQ. This CDR3 comprises 17 residues. The J segment lost 0 bases and the V segment lost 0 bases, leaving 2 bases of the junction unmatched. The CDR3 DNA reads TGCGCCAGCAGCTTGGGGACTAGCGGGAAGAGCACAGATACGCAGTATTTT. This codes for CASSLGTSGKSTDTQYF.

The chain combines TRBV9 with TRBJ2-1, with 11 bases fitting TRBD2. This CDR3 spans 15 amino acids. The V segment lost 0 bases and the J segment 9 bases; nucleotides outside the gene matches: 5. Germline V gives CDR1 SGDLS, CDR2 YYNGEE. The CDR3 DNA sequence: TGTGCCAGCAGCGTAGAACTAGCGGGAGTGAGTGAGCAGTTCTTC. The encoded protein is CASSVELAGVSEQFF.

The chain recombines TRBV11-2 with TRBJ2-7, with 9 bases identical to TRBD2. The CDR3 has 14 residues. Germline CDR1 is SGHAT and CDR2 is FQNNGV. V dropped 6 bases and J dropped 7; count of bases not matched to a gene: 10. CDR3 in DNA: TGTGCCAGCAGACCGAGCGGGAGGCCGGGTGAGCAGTACTTC. Translated, it gives CASRPSGRPGEQYF.

This clone was detected only once. The chain has TRBV7-2 and TRBJ2-7, with TRBD1 matching over 9 bases. V dropped 5 bases and J dropped 3; count of bases not matched to a gene: 5. Germline V gene lookup returns CDR1 SGHTA and CDR2 FQGNSA. This CDR3 has 14 amino acids. The CDR3, as DNA: TGTGCCAGCAGCCCACGACAGGGGGTCTACGAGCAGTACTTC. The encoded protein is CASSPRQGVYEQYF.

V is TRBV28 and J is TRBJ1-2; D may be TRBD1 (5 bases). The V gene's germline CDR1 is MDHEN and CDR2 SYDVKM. This CDR3 has 15 residues. Between the trimmed V and J ends, which lost 4 bases and 0 bases, there was a span of 12 bases. The CDR3 reads CASSSGGMTNYGYTF. CDR3 DNA sequence: TGTGCCAGCAGTTCGGGGGGGATGACTAACTATGGCTACACCTTC.

The sample holds a few counts of this clone. The gene calls are TRBV6-5 and TRBJ1-1; 8 positions agree with TRBD1. The CDR3 is made up of 14 amino acids. CDR1 is MNHEY, CDR2 SVGAGI, per germline. J lost 4 bases, V lost 7 bases, and 8 bases had no gene match. The CDR3 protein is CASTRQGFGTEAFF. CDR3 sequence (DNA): TGTGCCAGCACCCGACAGGGGTTTGGCACTGAAGCTTTCTTT.

The chain carries TRBV29-1 and TRBJ1-4, with D possibly TRBD1 on 5 matching bases. Between the trimmed V and J ends, which lost 4 bases and 9 bases, there was a span of 9 bases. The CDR3 has 11 amino acids. CDR1 and CDR2 (germline): SQVTM, ANQGSEA. CDR3 bases: TGCAGCGTTGGCGGGGGGAAAAAACTGTTTTTT. The encoded protein is CSVGGGKKLFF.

This clone was seen once. This chain links TRBV2 with TRBJ1-6; a weak D match, TRBD1 (6 bases). V was shortened by 7 bases and J by 10 bases, with 20 bases between the two germline ends. The CDR3 is 15 amino acids. Germline CDR1 SNHLY, CDR2 FYNNEI. The CDR3: CASTTQAGAGSPLHF. The CDR3 DNA follows: TGTGCCAGCACTACACAGGCAGGGGCAGGCTCACCCCTCCACTTT.

This clone has just one count. The chain joins TRBV18 to TRBJ2-1, with TRBD2 matching 13 bases. Losses at the gene ends were 3 bases for V and 4 bases for J; bases not matched to a gene: 3. CDR1 is KGHSH and CDR2 is LQKENI in the germline V gene. The CDR3 spans 16 residues. This CDR3 reads CASSPGLAGRYNEQFF. CDR3 in DNA: TGTGCCAGCTCACCGGGACTAGCGGGAAGGTACAATGAGCAGTTCTTC.

The chain carries TRBV6-1 and TRBJ1-1; tentative D call: TRBD1 (5 bases). Per germline, CDR1 MNHNS and CDR2 SASEGT. Between the trimmed V and J ends, which lost 1 base and 0 bases, there was a span of 6 bases. The CDR3 has 14 residues. The CDR3, as DNA: TGTGCCAGCAGTGAAGGACAGATGAACACTGAAGCTTTCTTT. Its protein product is CASSEGQMNTEAFF.

The V and J genes are TRBV21-1 and TRBJ2-3; the tabulated D call, TRBD1, remains unverified against the DNA. TRBV21-1 corresponds to a pseudogene. The CDR3 extends over 11 amino acids. The CDR3 reads CATQSGQGEYF. The CDR3 DNA reads TGTGCCACCCAAAGCGGGCAGGGGGAGTATTTT.

The chain couples TRBV4-2 to TRBJ2-5; TRBD1 matches 7 bases. The CDR3 consists of 14 residues. V lost 4 bases to trimming and J lost 2 bases; unmatched junction nucleotides: 4. In germline, CDR1 is LGHNA, CDR2 YNFKEQ. The CDR3 coding sequence is TGTGCCAGCAGCCGTCTGGGACAGCAAGAGACCCAGTACTTC. Its protein is CASSRLGQQETQYF.

V and J are TRBV28 and TRBJ2-7, with no clear D. V lost 3 bases and J lost 2, with 11 bases in between. The CDR3 extends over 14 amino acids. Germline lookup yields CDR1 MDHEN and CDR2 SYDVKM. CDR3 residues: CASSFSVLTYEQYF. Written as DNA, the CDR3 is TGTGCCAGCAGTTTCTCTGTCCTGACCTACGAGCAGTACTTC.

This chain uses TRBV10-2 with TRBJ1-5, with 7 bases lining up with TRBD1. The V segment lost 7 bases and the J segment 0 bases; nucleotides outside the gene matches: 3. This CDR3 comprises 14 residues. Germline lookup yields CDR1 WSHSY and CDR2 SAAADI. The chain's CDR3 is CASKGQLSNQPQHF. DNA for the CDR3: TGCGCCAGCAAGGGACAGCTTAGCAATCAGCCCCAGCATTTT.

The chain joins TRBV30 to TRBJ2-7; D remains ambiguous. V shed 7 bases and J shed 3 bases, with 19 bases lying between them. This CDR3 is built from 14 residues. Germline CDR1 GTSNPN, CDR2 SVGIG (reference sequence). The CDR3 sequence: CASSLDRAGYEQYF. CDR3 in DNA: TGTGCCTCATCCCTTGACCGGGCTGGCTACGAGCAGTACTTC.

On this clone: The identical CDR3 is also encoded by other nucleotide sequences in the sample. The chain links TRBV19 to TRBJ2-2, with 7 bases aligning to TRBD1. This CDR3 has 15 amino acids. With 7 bases clipped from V and 2 bases from J, the junction kept 7 bases outside the gene matches. Germline V gene lookup returns CDR1 LNHDA and CDR2 SQIVND (reference sequence). Here the CDR3 DNA reads TGTGCCAGTAAAAGACAGGGAACAAACACCGGGGAGCTGTTTTTT. Its translation: CASKRQGTNTGELFF.

This chain joins TRBV5-1 and TRBJ2-3; possible D gene TRBD1, 5 bases. The CDR3 is 15 amino acids. Looked up from germline, CDR1 is SGHRS and CDR2 is YFSETQ. V was pared by 4 bases and J by 0 bases, with 12 bases between. CDR3 protein: CASSQDTISTDTQYF. Written as DNA, the CDR3 is TGCGCCAGCAGCCAGGACACTATTAGCACAGATACGCAGTATTTT.

In this sample, this clone turned up a few times. The V call is TRBV7-8, the J call TRBJ1-4; the D is unclear. Trimming left V 0 bases short and J 0 bases short, with 17 bases between. In germline, CDR1 is SGHVS, CDR2 FQNEAQ. This CDR3 has 19 residues. CDR3 sequence reads: CASSLARPGFHSTNEKLFF. Here the CDR3 DNA reads TGTGCCAGCAGCTTAGCCCGGCCGGGGTTTCACTCAACTAATGAAAAACTGTTTTTT.

This clone appeared a few times. The rearrangement links TRBV19 to TRBJ1-3; 7 nucleotides match TRBD1. The V and J ends lost 4 bases and 0 bases, in that order; junction bases with no gene match: 12. The V gene's germline CDR1 is LNHDA and CDR2 SQIVND (reference sequence). The CDR3 spans 18 residues. CDR3 nucleotide sequence: TGTGCCAGTAGTACGGGACAGATGCTTGTTGACTCTGGAAACACCATATATTTT. Protein: CASSTGQMLVDSGNTIYF.

The chain recombines TRBV4-3 with TRBJ2-2, with a possible D match to TRBD1 (6 bases). The germline V gene has CDR1 LGHNA and CDR2 YSLEER. V was clipped by 0 bases and J by 5 bases, with 13 bases between them. The length of the CDR3 is 16 residues. The CDR3 region has the DNA TGCGCCAGCAGCCAAGAGAGGGGGTTAGGGACCGGGGAGCTGTTTTTT. It codes for CASSQERGLGTGELFF.